Listed below are T cell receptor beta chains from one sample, sequenced in a study of T-cell reconstitution after alpha-beta-depleted transplantation in children. TCRdb re-called the PCR reads through MiXCR, storing one row per CDR3 protein. The data hold a few hundred thousand distinct CDR3 sequences, with 13% observed a single time. Source: PBMCs, taken from the stem cell graft. These receptors were obtained from a human donor who donated a stem cell graft to a child with Fanconi anemia. Both conserved end residues are part of each CDR3. D genes are given only for firm matches. Expanded clones are given a class, and other clones once, few, many or no size at all.

TGCGCCAGCAGCCCCGGGACAGAAGGCCAGTTCTTC | CASSPGTEGQFF | TRBJ2-1 | few | TRBV5-1 | TRBD1
TGTGCCAGCACCGGTGGCGGACCGACTTTCGACTATGGCTACACCTTC | CASTGGGPTFDYGYTF | TRBJ1-2 | few | TRBV12-3/TRBV12-4 | -
TGCAGCGTCACTCCCCGGGGCCCTAATGGCTACACCTTC | CSVTPRGPNGYTF | TRBJ1-2 | - | TRBV29-1 | -
TGTGCCAGCAGTCCCTGGACAAGAGGGGACAATGAGCAGTTCTTC | CASSPWTRGDNEQFF | TRBJ2-1 | few | TRBV12-3/TRBV12-4 | -
TGCGCCAGCAGCCAAGATCAAATCGGTGATCAGCCCCAGCATTTT | CASSQDQIGDQPQHF | TRBJ1-5 | many | TRBV4-3 | -
TGTGCCAGCAGTTATAAAGGACAGGGTACAGATACGCAGTATTTT | CASSYKGQGTDTQYF | TRBJ2-3 | few | TRBV6-5 | TRBD1
TGCGCCAGCAGCCAAGATATTATGACGTATGAGCAGTTCTTC | CASSQDIMTYEQFF | TRBJ2-1 | few | TRBV4-1 | -
TGTGCCAGCAGAAGGTTCTCCTATAATTCACCCCTCCACTTT | CASRRFSYNSPLHF | TRBJ1-6 | many | TRBV6-5 | -
TGTGCCAGCAAGGCCGCCGGCTCTGGAAACACCATATATTTT | CASKAAGSGNTIYF | TRBJ1-3 | many | TRBV12-3/TRBV12-4 | -
TGTGCCAGCAGCGTAGGACTAAGGGCTGAGTATGGCTACACCTTC | CASSVGLRAEYGYTF | TRBJ1-2 | - | TRBV9 | -
TGCGCCAGCAGCTCGACAGGGGGCTGGGAGACCCAGTACTTC | CASSSTGGWETQYF | TRBJ2-5 | many | TRBV5-1 | TRBD1
TGTGCCAGCAGTGTGTGGGGCCGGAACTACGAGCAGTACTTC | CASSVWGRNYEQYF | TRBJ2-7 | - | TRBV27 | -
TGCGCCAGCAGCCAAAGGGCCCAACTCGACGAGCAGTACTTC | CASSQRAQLDEQYF | TRBJ2-7 | few | TRBV4-3 | -
TGTGCCAGCAGCCAAGTGGCGGAGCTCGGCAATCAGCCCCAGCATTTT | CASSQVAELGNQPQHF | TRBJ1-5 | many | TRBV4-2 | -
TGCGCCAGCAGCCAAGATCTTGGGACCGAAGCTTTCTTT | CASSQDLGTEAFF | TRBJ1-1 | many | TRBV4-3 | -
TGTGCCAGCAGCTTCCCGCCAGGGCCGAACACCGGGGAGCTGTTTTTT | CASSFPPGPNTGELFF | TRBJ2-2 | many | TRBV7-8 | -
TGTGCCCTCAGTGTTATGAATCAGCCCCAGCATTTT | CALSVMNQPQHF | TRBJ1-5 | - | TRBV2 | -
TGTGCCTGGAGTGTACGGGGCGGGGGGATCTCCTACAATGAGCAGTTCTTC | CAWSVRGGGISYNEQFF | TRBJ2-1 | few | TRBV30 | TRBD2
TGTGCCCTACGGGACAGGGGGTTGGATGGCTACACCTTC | CALRDRGLDGYTF | TRBJ1-2 | - | TRBV30 | TRBD1
TGTGCCAGCAGGGTATGGACAGGGGGCCCCGGAGTGGAAGCTTTCTTT | CASRVWTGGPGVEAFF | TRBJ1-1 | - | TRBV6-1 | TRBD1
TGTGCCTGGAGTGTAGGGTTCTACAATGAGCAGTTCTTC | CAWSVGFYNEQFF | TRBJ2-1 | few | TRBV30 | -
TGTGCCAGCAGCTTGATTAGCGGGACAGATACGCAGTATTTT | CASSLISGTDTQYF | TRBJ2-3 | few | TRBV7-2 | TRBD2
TGTGCCAGCAGTTTAACAGGGGGTAATGAAAAACTGTTTTTT | CASSLTGGNEKLFF | TRBJ1-4 | many | TRBV12-3/TRBV12-4 | TRBD1
TGTGCCATCAGTGAGTCAGGGACAGGGGACGAAGTTAACTATGGCTACACCTTC | CAISESGTGDEVNYGYTF | TRBJ1-2 | many | TRBV10-3 | TRBD1
TGTGCCAGCAGTCCCCGATGGGACAGGGAATACGAGCAGTACTTC | CASSPRWDREYEQYF | TRBJ2-7 | many | TRBV27 | TRBD1
TGCAGTGCTAGAGGAGGAGCGGAGGAGCTGTTTTTT | CSARGGAEELFF | TRBJ2-2 | - | TRBV20-1 | -
TGCAGCGTCGGCCTCGGGCGAACCGGGGAGCTGTTTTTT | CSVGLGRTGELFF | TRBJ2-2 | - | TRBV29-1 | -
TGCAGCGCCCCCGCCCAGGTCACCGGGGAGCTGTTTTTT | CSAPAQVTGELFF | TRBJ2-2 | many | TRBV29-1 | -
TGCAGCGTTGAAGATCTCCGGCGGTCGAGCACAGATACGCAGTATTTT | CSVEDLRRSSTDTQYF | TRBJ2-3 | many | TRBV29-1 | -
TGTGCCAGCAGTTCCCTGGGACAGAGAAAAAACTATGGCTACACCTTC | CASSSLGQRKNYGYTF | TRBJ1-2 | - | TRBV27 | TRBD1
TGCGCCAGCACCCGGGTGGGGGTCTACACAGATACGCAGTATTTT | CASTRVGVYTDTQYF | TRBJ2-3 | - | TRBV5-1 | -
TGTGCCAGCAGCCCAACGACAGAAGGTGGCTACACCTTC | CASSPTTEGGYTF | TRBJ1-2 | - | TRBV6-6 | -
TGTGCCAGCAGCTCCCTAAATGAGCAGTTCTTC | CASSSLNEQFF | TRBJ2-1 | many | TRBV11-2 | -
TGCAGCGTTGAGGCACTTGGGGAGACCCAGTACTTC | CSVEALGETQYF | TRBJ2-5 | - | TRBV29-1 | -
TGCGCCAGCGCAATTGATGGGGGCACTGAAGCTTTCTTT | CASAIDGGTEAFF | TRBJ1-1 | many | TRBV5-1 | -
TGTGCCAGCAGCCGGGAGCGGGGGTCCACAGATACGCAGTATTTT | CASSRERGSTDTQYF | TRBJ2-3 | - | TRBV5-4 | TRBD2
TGTGCCAGCAGCGCCCCGGCGGGGTGGACTGAAGCTTTCTTT | CASSAPAGWTEAFF | TRBJ1-1 | - | TRBV7-8 | -
TGCAGTGCTAGAGAATGGAGAGGTTCTCCGCAGGGGGCCAACGTCCTGACTTTC | CSAREWRGSPQGANVLTF | TRBJ2-6 | - | TRBV20-1 | -
TGCAGTGCTAGAGAGGCCCGAGAAGGAGATACGCAGTATTTT | CSAREAREGDTQYF | TRBJ2-3 | few | TRBV20-1 | -
TGTGCCAGCAGCCGGCAGGGGGTCGAAGCGAATGAGCAGTTCTTC | CASSRQGVEANEQFF | TRBJ2-1 | - | TRBV4-2 | TRBD1
TGTGCCATCAGTGAAGGGACAGGGGTTACGAGTGAGCAGTTCTTC | CAISEGTGVTSEQFF | TRBJ2-1 | once | TRBV10-3 | TRBD1
TGTGCCAGCAGCCGGGGCGCGGGAGATACGCAGTATTTT | CASSRGAGDTQYF | TRBJ2-3 | many | TRBV27 | -
TGTGCCAGCAGTGAAGCGACAGGGGCTTTCTACGAGCAGTACTTC | CASSEATGAFYEQYF | TRBJ2-7 | few | TRBV2 | TRBD1
TGTGCCAGCAGTTACGGAGGTACTATTCTCTCCTACGAGCAGTACTTC | CASSYGGTILSYEQYF | TRBJ2-7 | once | TRBV6-5 | -